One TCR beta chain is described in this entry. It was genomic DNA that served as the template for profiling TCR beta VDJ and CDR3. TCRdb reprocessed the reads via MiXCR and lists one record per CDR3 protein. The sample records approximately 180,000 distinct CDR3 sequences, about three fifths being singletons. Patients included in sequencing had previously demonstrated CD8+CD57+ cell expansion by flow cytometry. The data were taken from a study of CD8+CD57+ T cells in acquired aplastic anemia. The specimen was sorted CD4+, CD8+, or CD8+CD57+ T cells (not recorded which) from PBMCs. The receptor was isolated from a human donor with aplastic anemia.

CDR3: CSARDHGDSPLHF. CDR3 coding DNA: TGCAGTGCTAGAGATCACGGGGATTCACCCCTCCACTTT. The rearrangement joins TRBV20-1 to TRBJ1-6; D gene uncertain. CDR1 and CDR2 (germline): DFQATT, SNEGSKA (reference sequence). Between the trimmed V and J ends, which lost 0 bases and 8 bases, there was a span of 8 bases. CDR3 length: 13 amino acids.